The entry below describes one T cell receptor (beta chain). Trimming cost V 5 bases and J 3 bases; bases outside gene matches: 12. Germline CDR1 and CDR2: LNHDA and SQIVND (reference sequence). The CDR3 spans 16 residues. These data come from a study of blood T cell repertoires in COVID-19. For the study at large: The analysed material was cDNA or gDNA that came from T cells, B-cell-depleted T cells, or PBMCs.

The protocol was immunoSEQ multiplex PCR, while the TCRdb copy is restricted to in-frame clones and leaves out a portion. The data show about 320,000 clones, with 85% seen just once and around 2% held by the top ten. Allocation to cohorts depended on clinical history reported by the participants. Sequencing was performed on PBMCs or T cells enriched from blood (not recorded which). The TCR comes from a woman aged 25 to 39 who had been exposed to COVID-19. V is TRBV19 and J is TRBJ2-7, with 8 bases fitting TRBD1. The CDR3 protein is CASSSGTGAPNYEQYF. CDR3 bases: TGTGCCAGTAGTTCCGGGACAGGAGCCCCAAACTACGAGCAGTACTTC.